The clone carrying this T cell receptor (beta chain) was seen a few times. What it recognizes is unknown. V lost 0 bases and J 3 bases, leaving 12 bases between the germline ends. CDR1 is SGHRS, CDR2 YFSETQ, per germline. The CDR3 length is 15 residues. TCRdb reanalysed the reads using MiXCR and keeps one entry per CDR3 protein. The table records about 740,000 distinct CDR3 sequences, 35% of them present only once. The data derive from a study of T cell repertoires in cytomegalovirus infection. Study as a whole: The public TCR beta signatures pointed to both CMV infection and matching HLA type.

Study-level results: Carriage of CMV together with the relevant HLA was identifiable through cumulative public TCR beta family frequency. The ex vivo response showed dominance by HLA-C-restricted CMV-specific TCR beta clonotypes.

The chain recombines TRBV5-1 with TRBJ1-1, with D hard to call. The sequencing sample was made of PBMCs. The receptor was isolated from a human donor in good health (CMV status not recorded). Some clones in this sample may be carry-over from other donors' samples. In DNA form, the CDR3 reads TGCGCCAGCAGCTTGGCCAGGCAGACATACACTGAAGCTTTCTTT. Its protein is CASSLARQTYTEAFF. Full variable domain (outside the CDR3, taken from reference TRBV5-1 and TRBJ1-1): KAGVTQTPRYLIKTRGQQVTLSCSPISGHRSVSWYQQTPGQGLQFLFEYFSETQRNKGNFPGRFSGRQFSNSRSEMNVSTLELGDSALYLCASSLARQTYTEAFFGQGTRLTVV.